Shown below are 7 T cell receptor beta chains from a single sample sequenced in a study of blood T cell repertoires in COVID-19. Method: immunoSEQ multiplex PCR; TCRdb's copy keeps in-frame clones and lacks some. This table has some 200,000 clones, 80% to 90% appearing once. Sequencing was carried out using peripheral blood. All receptors come from a man older than 75 with acute or convalescent COVID-19.

The rearrangement joins TRBV27 to TRBJ2-7; 11 bases fit TRBD1. Germline-derived CDR1 and CDR2 are MNHEY and SMNVEV (reference sequence). This CDR3 is 13 amino acids long. The ends lost 6 bases at V and 8 bases at J; junction bases unmatched: 6. The CDR3 DNA sequence: TGTGCCAGCAGGGGGGGACAGGGGGGCCAGCAGTACTTC. This translates into CASRGGQGGQQYF.

This clone has only one observation. The V call is TRBV9, the J call TRBJ1-2; 9 bases match TRBD1. Germline CDR1 and CDR2: SGDLS and YYNGEE. V shed 0 bases, J shed 1 base, and the junction held 10 bases outside the gene matches. This CDR3 region has 18 residues. The CDR3 nucleotides read TGTGCCAGCAGCGTAGCTGGGGCGGGACAGGGTAGTAACTATGGCTACACCTTC. It yields the protein CASSVAGAGQGSNYGYTF.

This chain links TRBV2 with TRBJ1-5; the D is unclear. From germline, CDR1 is SNHLY and CDR2 FYNNEI. The V end was cut by 3 bases, the J end by 0 bases, with 6 bases between. This CDR3 spans 14 amino acids. This CDR3 is CASSDVISNQPQHF. The CDR3 DNA sequence: TGTGCCAGCAGTGATGTCATTAGCAATCAGCCCCAGCATTTT.

The V gene is TRBV11-1, the J gene TRBJ2-7; 8 bases match TRBD1. The ends lost 6 bases at V and 3 bases at J; junction bases unmatched: 10. The CDR3 covers 15 residues. Germline loops: CDR1 SGHAT, CDR2 FQDESV (reference sequence). The CDR3, as DNA: TGTGCCAGCAGTCCTGGACAGGGTAGTTTCTACGAGCAGTACGTC. It is translated as CASSPGQGSFYEQYV.

A word on this clone: A junction end diverges from the germline sequence, so it may reflect a read error. This CDR3 is CASSLSGRHKDF. DNA for the CDR3: TGTGCCAGCAGTTTATCTGGGAGACACAAGGATTTT. V usage is TRBV12-3 or TRBV12-4 and J usage is TRBJ1-1; D remains ambiguous. This CDR3 has 12 residues.

The CDR3 sequence is CASSPGRGSSHNEQFF. DNA of the CDR3: TGTGCCAGCAGCCCGGGCAGGGGGTCCTCTCACAATGAGCAGTTCTTC. The chain carries TRBV28 and TRBJ2-1; 7 bases match TRBD1. The ends lost 6 bases at V and 5 bases at J; junction bases unmatched: 13. The CDR3 runs to 16 residues. The germline V gene has CDR1 MDHEN and CDR2 SYDVKM.

The CDR3 loop is CASSIVLGSGQPQHF. For the CDR3, the DNA is TGTGCCAGTAGTATAGTTTTGGGGAGCGGTCAGCCCCAGCATTTT. This chain connects TRBV19 to TRBJ1-5, with D uncertain. The CDR3 totals 15 residues. The V end was cut by 1 base, the J end by 6 bases, with 13 bases between. Per germline, CDR1 LNHDA and CDR2 SQIVND (reference sequence).